This T cell receptor beta chain comes out of a study of blood T cell repertoires in COVID-19. Study overall: Material from acute and convalescent COVID-19 was sourced from the United States, Italy and Spain.

This clone was seen just once. V was pared by 1 base and J by 0 bases, with 19 bases between. The CDR3 runs 19 residues. Germline V lookup: CDR1 SGHAT, CDR2 FQNNGV. Cohort 3 recovered donors had two negative PCRs, clearance, or symptom resolution. Only in-frame clones appear in the TCRdb table, and some are missing; sequencing was by immunoSEQ multiplex PCR. The table has a few hundred thousand clones, 70% to 90% seen once. The sequence was collected from a woman aged 50 to 60 who had recovered from COVID-19. J is TRBJ2-1 and V is TRBV11-2; D gene uncertain. Sequencing was performed on PBMCs or T cells enriched from blood (not recorded which). The CDR3 reads CASSLVLWATQSSYNEQFF. Here the CDR3 DNA reads TGTGCCAGCAGCTTAGTCCTGTGGGCCACCCAGAGCTCCTACAATGAGCAGTTCTTC.